These T cell receptor beta chains were read from a single sample in a study of CD8+CD57+ T cells in acquired aplastic anemia. TCRdb fed the reads into MiXCR, producing one record per CDR3 protein. The sample has 150,000 to 200,000 distinct CDR3 sequences; around 45% are singletons. Sequenced sample: sorted CD4+, CD8+, or CD8+CD57+ T cells (not recorded which) from PBMCs. The source of these receptors is a human donor in good health. Both conserved end residues are part of each CDR3. Each record gives: D gene, clone size, V gene, J gene, CDR3 protein, CDR3 DNA. A D gene is named only where the DNA matches it firmly. Only some rows state a clone size, as once, few, many or a class for expanded clones.

d_gene: -
abundance: -
v_gene: TRBV7-2
j_gene: TRBJ1-2
CDR3aa: CATTGTTKTNYGYTF
CDR3nt: TGTGCCACCACGGGGACTACCAAAACTAACTATGGCTACACCTTC

d_gene: -
abundance: few
v_gene: TRBV24-1
j_gene: TRBJ2-7
CDR3aa: CATSEGGSYEQYF
CDR3nt: TGTGCCACCAGTGAAGGGGGAAGCTACGAGCAGTACTTC

d_gene: -
abundance: -
v_gene: TRBV19
j_gene: TRBJ2-7
CDR3aa: CASSGVSDEQYF
CDR3nt: TGTGCCAGTAGTGGAGTAAGCGACGAGCAGTACTTC

d_gene: TRBD1
abundance: -
v_gene: TRBV10-1
j_gene: TRBJ1-6
CDR3aa: CASSRGQGDSPLHF
CDR3nt: TGCGCCAGCAGCCGCGGACAGGGTGATTCACCCCTCCACTTT

d_gene: -
abundance: -
v_gene: TRBV10-3
j_gene: TRBJ2-2
CDR3aa: CAIGGTDLMVFF
CDR3nt: TGTGCCATCGGTGGTACGGACCTCATGGTGTTTTTT

d_gene: TRBD1
abundance: many
v_gene: TRBV7-3
j_gene: TRBJ2-2
CDR3aa: CASSLTRTGVTGELFF
CDR3nt: TGTGCCAGCAGCTTAACTCGGACAGGGGTTACCGGGGAGCTGTTTTTT

d_gene: -
abundance: many
v_gene: TRBV19
j_gene: TRBJ2-3
CDR3aa: CASSIATGRTDTQYF
CDR3nt: TGTGCCAGTAGTATTGCTACAGGGAGAACAGATACGCAGTATTTT

d_gene: TRBD2
abundance: -
v_gene: TRBV20-1
j_gene: TRBJ2-5
CDR3aa: CSASRDDSGGRETQYF
CDR3nt: TGCAGTGCCAGCAGAGACGACAGCGGGGGCCGGGAGACCCAGTACTTC

d_gene: -
abundance: -
v_gene: TRBV10-3
j_gene: TRBJ1-1
CDR3aa: CAIGGGSNTEAFF
CDR3nt: TGTGCCATTGGAGGGGGGTCGAACACTGAAGCTTTCTTT

d_gene: -
abundance: -
v_gene: TRBV20-1
j_gene: TRBJ2-5
CDR3aa: CSARREETQYF
CDR3nt: TGCAGTGCTCGCAGGGAGGAGACCCAGTACTTC

d_gene: TRBD1
abundance: -
v_gene: TRBV29-1
j_gene: TRBJ2-7
CDR3aa: CSAAGTGVSEQYF
CDR3nt: TGCAGCGCCGCCGGGACAGGGGTTTCCGAGCAGTACTTC

d_gene: TRBD2
abundance: -
v_gene: TRBV7-3
j_gene: TRBJ2-7
CDR3aa: CASSLTSGGAPEQYF
CDR3nt: TGTGCCAGCAGCTTAACTAGCGGGGGGGCACCCGAGCAGTACTTC

d_gene: -
abundance: many
v_gene: TRBV24-1
j_gene: TRBJ2-6
CDR3aa: CATSPDGSGANVLTF
CDR3nt: TGTGCCACCAGTCCAGACGGGTCTGGGGCCAACGTCCTGACTTTC

d_gene: TRBD1
abundance: -
v_gene: TRBV24-1
j_gene: TRBJ2-3
CDR3aa: CATSEPGQGASTDTQYF
CDR3nt: TGTGCCACCAGTGAGCCTGGACAGGGGGCAAGCACAGATACGCAGTATTTT

d_gene: -
abundance: -
v_gene: TRBV24-1
j_gene: TRBJ1-4
CDR3aa: CATSSQGNEKLFF
CDR3nt: TGTGCCACCAGTTCCCAGGGGAATGAAAAACTGTTTTTT

d_gene: TRBD2
abundance: few
v_gene: TRBV6-2/TRBV6-3
j_gene: TRBJ2-1
CDR3aa: CASSYSRASGSYNEQFF
CDR3nt: TGTGCCAGCAGTTACTCCAGGGCTAGCGGGAGCTACAATGAGCAGTTCTTC

d_gene: -
abundance: -
v_gene: TRBV12-3/TRBV12-4
j_gene: TRBJ1-1
CDR3aa: CTSSRANTEAFF
CDR3nt: TGTACCAGCAGTAGGGCTAACACTGAAGCTTTCTTT

d_gene: -
abundance: many
v_gene: TRBV9
j_gene: TRBJ1-1
CDR3aa: CASSPQSRGAEAFF
CDR3nt: TGTGCCAGCAGCCCCCAGAGCCGGGGCGCTGAAGCTTTCTTT

d_gene: -
abundance: many
v_gene: TRBV20-1
j_gene: TRBJ2-7
CDR3aa: CSARLGGNSYEQYF
CDR3nt: TGCAGTGCTAGACTAGGGGGAAACTCCTACGAGCAGTACTTC

d_gene: TRBD1
abundance: -
v_gene: TRBV24-1
j_gene: TRBJ2-5
CDR3aa: CATSDWGTGQETQYF
CDR3nt: TGTGCCACCAGTGATTGGGGGACAGGGCAAGAGACCCAGTACTTC

d_gene: TRBD1
abundance: many
v_gene: TRBV7-8
j_gene: TRBJ2-6
CDR3aa: CASSGQGFAGANVLTF
CDR3nt: TGTGCCAGCAGCGGACAGGGATTCGCTGGGGCCAACGTCCTGACTTTC

d_gene: TRBD1
abundance: -
v_gene: TRBV7-9
j_gene: TRBJ2-7
CDR3aa: CASSGQGQQYF
CDR3nt: TGTGCCAGCAGTGGACAGGGACAGCAGTACTTC

d_gene: TRBD2
abundance: many
v_gene: TRBV6-1
j_gene: TRBJ2-3
CDR3aa: CASSASGPFPDTQYF
CDR3nt: TGTGCCAGCAGCGCTAGCGGGCCTTTTCCAGATACGCAGTATTTT

d_gene: TRBD2
abundance: -
v_gene: TRBV27
j_gene: TRBJ2-4
CDR3aa: CATGGIAGGAKNIQYF
CDR3nt: TGTGCCACCGGCGGTATAGCGGGGGGAGCCAAAAACATTCAGTACTTC

d_gene: -
abundance: -
v_gene: TRBV14
j_gene: TRBJ2-1
CDR3aa: CASSQDRLSEQFF
CDR3nt: TGTGCCAGCAGCCAAGATCGACTTAGTGAGCAGTTCTTC

d_gene: -
abundance: -
v_gene: TRBV29-1
j_gene: TRBJ1-1
CDR3aa: CSAPRGLNTEAFF
CDR3nt: TGCAGCGCCCCACGGGGCCTGAACACTGAAGCTTTCTTT

d_gene: TRBD2
abundance: -
v_gene: TRBV11-1
j_gene: TRBJ2-3
CDR3aa: CASSKRLAGSTDTQYF
CDR3nt: TGTGCCAGCAGCAAGCGACTAGCGGGGAGCACAGATACGCAGTATTTT

d_gene: TRBD2
abundance: many
v_gene: TRBV2
j_gene: TRBJ2-1
CDR3aa: CALWGSGYSDEQFF
CDR3nt: TGTGCCCTCTGGGGTAGCGGGTATTCGGATGAGCAGTTCTTC

d_gene: TRBD2
abundance: -
v_gene: TRBV2
j_gene: TRBJ2-7
CDR3aa: CASRNLREGVRQYF
CDR3nt: TGTGCCAGCAGGAACCTCCGGGAGGGGGTTAGGCAGTACTTC

d_gene: TRBD2
abundance: -
v_gene: TRBV11-2
j_gene: TRBJ2-1
CDR3aa: CASSLGTSGKRFF
CDR3nt: TGTGCCAGCAGCCTCGGAACTAGCGGGAAACGGTTCTTC

d_gene: -
abundance: -
v_gene: TRBV2
j_gene: TRBJ2-3
CDR3aa: CASHRAGTQYF
CDR3nt: TGTGCCAGCCATAGGGCGGGTACGCAGTATTTT

d_gene: -
abundance: many
v_gene: TRBV15
j_gene: TRBJ1-4
CDR3aa: CATSNGAWGEKLFF
CDR3nt: TGTGCCACCAGCAACGGGGCCTGGGGTGAAAAACTGTTTTTT

d_gene: -
abundance: -
v_gene: TRBV24-1
j_gene: TRBJ2-1
CDR3aa: CATSAWGTYNEQFF
CDR3nt: TGTGCCACCAGTGCATGGGGAACCTACAATGAGCAGTTCTTC

d_gene: -
abundance: many
v_gene: TRBV28
j_gene: TRBJ2-1
CDR3aa: CASGSLSYNEQFF
CDR3nt: TGTGCCAGCGGCTCCCTCTCCTACAATGAGCAGTTCTTC

d_gene: -
abundance: -
v_gene: TRBV11-2
j_gene: TRBJ2-7
CDR3aa: CASSLKVSGRGAYEQYF
CDR3nt: TGTGCCAGCAGCTTAAAGGTGTCCGGGCGGGGAGCCTACGAGCAGTACTTC

d_gene: TRBD1
abundance: -
v_gene: TRBV15
j_gene: TRBJ1-5
CDR3aa: CATSRDRYRGTKLANQPQHF
CDR3nt: TGTGCCACCAGCAGAGATCGATACAGGGGCACCAAGCTGGCCAATCAGCCCCAGCATTTT

d_gene: -
abundance: many
v_gene: TRBV29-1
j_gene: TRBJ2-1
CDR3aa: CSVDRDGYNEQFF
CDR3nt: TGCAGCGTTGACAGGGATGGCTACAATGAGCAGTTCTTC